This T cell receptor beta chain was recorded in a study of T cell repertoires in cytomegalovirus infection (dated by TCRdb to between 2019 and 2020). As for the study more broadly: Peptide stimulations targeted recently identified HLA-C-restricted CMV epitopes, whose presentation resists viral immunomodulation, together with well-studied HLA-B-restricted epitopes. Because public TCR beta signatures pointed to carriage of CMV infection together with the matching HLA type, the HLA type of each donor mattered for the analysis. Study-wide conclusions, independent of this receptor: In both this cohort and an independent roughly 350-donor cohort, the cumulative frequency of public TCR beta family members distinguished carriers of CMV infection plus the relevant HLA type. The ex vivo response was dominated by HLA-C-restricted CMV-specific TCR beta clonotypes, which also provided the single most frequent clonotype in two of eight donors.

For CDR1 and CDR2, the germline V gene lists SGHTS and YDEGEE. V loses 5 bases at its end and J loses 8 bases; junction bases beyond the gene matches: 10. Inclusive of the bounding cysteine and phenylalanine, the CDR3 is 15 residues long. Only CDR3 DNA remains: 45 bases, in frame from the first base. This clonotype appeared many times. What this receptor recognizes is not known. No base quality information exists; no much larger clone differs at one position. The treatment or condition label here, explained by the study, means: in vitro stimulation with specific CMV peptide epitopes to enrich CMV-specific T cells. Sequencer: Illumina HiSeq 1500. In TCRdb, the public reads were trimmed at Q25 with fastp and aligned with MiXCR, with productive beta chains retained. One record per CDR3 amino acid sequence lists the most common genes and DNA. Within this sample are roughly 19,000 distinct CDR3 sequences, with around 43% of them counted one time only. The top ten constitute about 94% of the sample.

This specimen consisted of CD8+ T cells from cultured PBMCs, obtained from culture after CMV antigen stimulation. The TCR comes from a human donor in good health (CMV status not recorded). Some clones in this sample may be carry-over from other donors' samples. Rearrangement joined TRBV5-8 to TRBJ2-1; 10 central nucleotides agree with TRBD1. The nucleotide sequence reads TGTGCCAGCAGTTTTACGGGACAGGGGATCGATGAGCAGTTCTTC. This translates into CASSFTGQGIDEQFF.